The 22 T cell receptor beta chains reported below all come from one sample, sequenced in a study of blood T cells in healthy people across ages. Then a second PCR, running about 6 to 12 cycles, was carried out with a sample-barcoded 5' primer and a J-beta primer mix. Each CDR3 protein gets one entry after TCRdb re-called the 5' RACE reads with MiXCR. The repertoire consists of under 1 million distinct CDR3 sequences, with approximately 44% occurring once and the leading ten covering roughly 18%. The sample comprised blood. The receptor set was obtained from a man between 60 and 70 years old in good health.

The V gene is TRBV20-1, the J gene TRBJ2-1, with 7 positions matching TRBD2. This CDR3 is built from 13 residues. From germline, CDR1 is DFQATT and CDR2 SNEGSKA (reference sequence). The J segment lost 6 bases and the V segment lost 5 bases, leaving 7 bases of the junction unmatched. DNA for the CDR3: TGCAGTGCTCCCCTTCCGGGGGGCAATGAGCAGTTCTTC. Translating gives CSAPLPGGNEQFF.

J is TRBJ2-3 and V is TRBV15, with D uncertain. CDR3 length: 14 residues. The V and J ends lost 5 bases and 4 bases respectively, with 13 bases between them. Germline values: CDR1 LNHNV, CDR2 YYDKDF (reference sequence). The CDR3 region has the DNA TGTGCCACCAGCCGATTAGATGGGCCAGATACGCAGTATTTT. As protein: CATSRLDGPDTQYF.

The rearrangement uses TRBV7-2 and TRBJ2-3, with 11 bases matching TRBD2. The CDR3 loop spans 16 amino acids. Germline CDR1 reads SGHTA; CDR2 reads FQGNSA. V lost 5 bases and J lost 5; bases outside the gene matches: 9. The CDR3 DNA follows: TGTGCCAGCAGCACGAGACTAGCGGGGTTGGGAGATACGCAGTATTTT. Protein product: CASSTRLAGLGDTQYF.

This clonotype was recorded a few times. This chain connects TRBV28 to TRBJ2-7, with unresolved D. Trimming took 3 bases from V and 2 from J, leaving 14 bases between them. The CDR3 consists of 15 residues. Germline-derived CDR1 and CDR2 are MDHEN and SYDVKM. The CDR3 DNA reads TGTGCCAGCAGTTTCAGGCTCGGGCAGACCTACGAGCAGTACTTC. This gives the protein CASSFRLGQTYEQYF.

This clonotype was found once. J is TRBJ1-4 and V is TRBV7-2; no clear D gene. Germline V gene data show CDR1 as SGHTA and CDR2 as FQGNSA. V lost 1 base, J lost 8 bases, and 17 bases lay in between. The CDR3 totals 16 residues. In DNA form, the CDR3 reads TGTGCCAGCAGCTTAGGGGCGTCCAGGTCCCGAGAAAAACTGTTTTTT. Residues: CASSLGASRSREKLFF.

This clonotype was observed a few times. CDR3 sequence reads: CASREQGLNEQFF. The CDR3 DNA follows: TGTGCCAGCAGGGAACAGGGACTGAATGAGCAGTTCTTC. The chain combines TRBV6-1 with TRBJ2-1; either TRBD1 or TRBD2 may supply D (6 bases each). V was cut by 6 bases and J by 7 bases, with 13 bases left in between. The germline V gene encodes CDR1 MNHNS and CDR2 SASEGT. The CDR3 is 13 amino acids.

CDR3 sequence: CASIARQGNDAGANVLTF. In nucleotides, the CDR3 is TGTGCCAGCATTGCCCGACAGGGTAATGATGCTGGGGCCAACGTCCTGACTTTC. This chain links TRBV6-2 or TRBV6-3 with TRBJ2-6; TRBD1 agrees at 7 bases. The germline V gene encodes CDR1 MNHEY and CDR2 SVGEGT. CDR3 length equals 18 residues. V trimming: 7 bases; J trimming: 2 bases; junction bases outside the gene matches: 14.

This chain links TRBV7-9 with TRBJ1-1; the D gene is possibly TRBD1 (5 bases). Deletions cut 5 bases from V and 1 base from J, with 11 bases between. The CDR3 has 14 amino acids. CDR1 and CDR2 from the germline V gene are SEHNR and FQNEAQ (reference sequence). The CDR3 reads CASSRDFPNTEAFF. The CDR3 nucleotides are TGTGCCAGCAGCCGGGACTTCCCGAACACTGAAGCTTTCTTT. Drawing the rest from reference TRBV7-9 and TRBJ1-1, the complete variable domain is DTGVSQNPRHKITKRGQNVTFRCDPISEHNRLYWYRQTLGQGPEFLTYFQNEAQLEKSRLLSDRFSAERPKGSFSTLEIQRTEQGDSAMYLCASSRDFPNTEAFFGQGTRLTVV.

Only a few counts were recorded for this clonotype. The V gene is TRBV20-1, the J gene TRBJ2-4; D is uncertain. CDR3 length equals 13 residues. The germline gives CDR1 DFQATT, CDR2 SNEGSKA (reference sequence). V dropped 3 bases and J dropped 4 bases, with 10 bases sitting between them. The CDR3 region has the DNA TGCAGTGCTAGGAGGCCAGATAAAAACATTCAGTACTTC. It specifies CSARRPDKNIQYF.

The CDR3 loop is CASTQGGGRSEKLFF. In DNA form, the CDR3 reads TGTGCCAGCACCCAGGGTGGGGGGAGGAGCGAAAAACTGTTTTTT. V and J are TRBV7-2 and TRBJ1-4; D may be TRBD1 (5 bases). The germline V gene has CDR1 SGHTA and CDR2 FQGNSA. The CDR3 contains 15 residues. The V end lost 7 bases, the J end lost 8 bases, and 20 bases lay between the germline ends.

CDR3: CASSKENTEAFF. DNA of the CDR3: TGTGCCAGCAGCAAAGAGAACACTGAAGCTTTCTTT. The gene calls are TRBV7-9 and TRBJ1-1; D not resolved. CDR1 SEHNR and CDR2 FQNEAQ come from the germline V gene (reference sequence). The CDR3 sequence is 12 residues long. The ends were cut back, 5 bases at V and 1 base at J, with 5 bases in the middle. The whole variable domain, remainder taken from reference TRBV7-9 and TRBJ1-1, is DTGVSQNPRHKITKRGQNVTFRCDPISEHNRLYWYRQTLGQGPEFLTYFQNEAQLEKSRLLSDRFSAERPKGSFSTLEIQRTEQGDSAMYLCASSKENTEAFFGQGTRLTVV.

The chain uses TRBV6-1 and TRBJ2-7; the D is unclear. CDR1 and CDR2 from the germline V gene are MNHNS and SASEGT. Between the trimmed V and J ends, which lost 7 bases and 3 bases, there was a span of 10 bases. The CDR3 sequence is 12 residues long. In nucleotides, the CDR3 is TGTGCCAGCACCCTGACCAACTACGAGCAGTACTTC. Amino acids: CASTLTNYEQYF.

This clonotype was observed a handful of times. The genes are TRBV12-3 or TRBV12-4 and TRBJ2-7, with TRBD2 matching over 9 bases. The CDR3 is made up of 16 amino acids. J gave up 4 bases and V 5 bases, and 12 bases lay outside the gene matches. CDR3 in DNA: TGTGCCAGCAGTACTAGCGAGGCGGGGGGGAATTACGAGCAGTACTTC. Encoded protein: CASSTSEAGGNYEQYF.

This clonotype was detected only a few times. The chain carries TRBV12-3 or TRBV12-4 and TRBJ2-1, with 9 positions matching TRBD2. The V gene end was trimmed by 2 bases and the J gene end by 7 bases; junction bases not matched to a gene: 6. The CDR3 loop spans 15 amino acids. CDR3 nucleotide sequence: TGTGCCAGCAGTTTAAGCGGGGGGCCTCGGAATGAGCAGTTCTTC. It codes for CASSLSGGPRNEQFF.

Only one count was recorded for this clonotype. The rearrangement joins TRBV30 to TRBJ2-3, with 10 bases aligning to TRBD1. The V gene end was trimmed by 0 bases and the J gene end by 4 bases; junction bases not matched to a gene: 10. The CDR3 runs to 17 residues. From germline, CDR1 is GTSNPN and CDR2 SVGIG (reference sequence). This CDR3 is CAWSVPWDRGSSDTQYF. The CDR3 bases are TGTGCCTGGAGTGTTCCATGGGACAGGGGATCATCAGATACGCAGTATTTT.

This clonotype was seen a few times. The chain is built from TRBV18 and TRBJ2-7; D not resolved. The V end lost 0 bases, the J end lost 5 bases, and 11 bases lay between the germline ends. The CDR3 length is 14 residues. Germline lookup yields CDR1 KGHSH and CDR2 LQKENI. This CDR3 is CASSPPSRVHEQYF. The CDR3 region has the DNA TGTGCCAGCTCACCACCGTCCCGCGTCCACGAGCAGTACTTC.

V usage is TRBV29-1 and J usage is TRBJ2-7, with a possible D match to TRBD2 (5 bases). Between the trimmed V and J ends, which lost 4 bases and 4 bases, there was a span of 11 bases. Looked up from germline, CDR1 is SQVTM and CDR2 is ANQGSEA. CDR3 length: 12 residues. DNA for the CDR3: TGCAGCGTTGTTGGACTGGGGTACGAGCAGTACTTC. It yields the protein CSVVGLGYEQYF.

Only a few counts were recorded for this clonotype. The chain employs TRBV27 and TRBJ2-5, with 9 positions matching TRBD1. Germline CDR1 reads MNHEY; CDR2 reads SMNVEV (reference sequence). Trimming took 5 bases from V and 1 from J; bases not matched to a gene: 5. CDR3 size: 15 residues. The CDR3 sequence: CASSIGTGLQETQYF. CDR3 coding DNA: TGTGCCAGCAGTATCGGGACAGGGCTCCAAGAGACCCAGTACTTC.

This clonotype was counted between two and nine times. V usage is TRBV20-1 and J usage is TRBJ2-3; 8 bases are shared with TRBD2. The germline gives CDR1 DFQATT, CDR2 SNEGSKA (reference sequence). V gave up 3 bases and J gave up 3 bases; unmatched junction bases: 11. The CDR3 extends over 16 amino acids. CDR3 bases: TGCAGTGCTAGGGACCCCTCGGGGGGGCCGACAGATACGCAGTATTTT. This translates into CSARDPSGGPTDTQYF.

The rearrangement links TRBV20-1 to TRBJ1-2; TRBD1 matches at 10 bases. V shed 5 bases, J shed 7 bases, and the junction held 13 bases outside the gene matches. Germline CDR1 is DFQATT and CDR2 is SNEGSKA (reference sequence). The CDR3 is made up of 15 amino acids. CDR3 DNA sequence: TGCAGTGCTCCCGGACAGGGGGAGAACTTGGGTGGCTACACCTTC. Translated: CSAPGQGENLGGYTF.

The V gene is TRBV7-2, the J gene TRBJ2-1, with TRBD1 identical over 8 bases. This CDR3 has 14 amino acids. After removal of 5 bases from V and 13 bases from J, the junction contained 13 bases not matched to a gene. CDR1 is SGHTA and CDR2 is FQGNSA in the germline V gene. The CDR3 DNA follows: TGTGCCAGCAGCCCAGGGGGCCCACGGGAGACCCAGTTCTTC. Protein product: CASSPGGPRETQFF.

This chain connects TRBV14 to TRBJ2-3, with D possibly TRBD1 on 6 matching bases. Trimming pared 4 bases from V and 3 bases from J, leaving 17 bases between. This CDR3 is 16 amino acids long. Germline values: CDR1 SGHDN, CDR2 FVKESK. The CDR3: CASSPLDRSRTDTQYF. The CDR3 DNA reads as TGTGCCAGCAGCCCTTTGGACAGAAGCAGGACAGATACGCAGTATTTT.